This TCR beta chain originates from a study of blood T cell repertoires in COVID-19. V was trimmed by 3 bases and J by 4 bases, leaving 13 bases between them. The CDR3 is 14 residues long. Germline lookup yields CDR1 MNHEY and CDR2 SMNVEV (reference sequence). Assay: immunoSEQ multiplex PCR; the TCRdb copy retains only in-frame clones and omits some. The sample records 140,000 to 150,000 clones, around 90% being singletons. This chain uses TRBV27 with TRBJ2-7, with D maybe TRBD1 (6 bases). Sequencing input: PBMCs or T cells enriched from blood (not recorded which). This clonotype was sampled from a woman in her thirties or forties who had been exposed to COVID-19. Here the CDR3 DNA reads TGTGCCAGCAGTTTTTATCAGGGGCCTTACGAGCAGTACTTC. Protein: CASSFYQGPYEQYF.